These 14 T cell receptor beta chains originate from one sample sequenced in a study of CD8 T cells in ankylosing spondylitis. General study points: Fewer than ten highly homologous variants made up a TCR beta motif that seemed to typify ankylosing spondylitis blood.

Their antigen targets remain unknown. TCRdb reprocessed the 5' RACE reads with MiXCR, giving one entry per CDR3 protein. The sample shows roughly 350,000 distinct CDR3 sequences, around 7.6% of them seen only once. The sample taken for sequencing was blood, either unsorted or a sorted T cell fraction (not recorded which). The source is a male donor with ankylosing spondylitis.

There are many counts of this clonotype. The chain links TRBV5-1 to TRBJ1-1; the D gene is possibly TRBD1 (6 bases). This CDR3 is built from 15 residues. The germline gives CDR1 SGHRS, CDR2 YFSETQ. Trimming stripped 2 bases from V and 2 bases from J, with 13 bases between. CDR3 amino acids: CASSFPDRLNTEAFF. The CDR3 DNA sequence: TGCGCCAGCAGCTTTCCGGACAGACTAAACACTGAAGCTTTCTTT.

This clonotype was recorded a few times. The chain links TRBV27 to TRBJ2-3, with TRBD2 identical over 8 bases. The germline CDR1 and CDR2 sequences are MNHEY and SMNVEV (reference sequence). The CDR3 length is 15 residues. With 7 bases clipped from V and 5 bases from J, the junction kept 11 bases outside the gene matches. Written as DNA, the CDR3 is TGTGCCAGCACCTCGGGACTAGGTGGCTTAGATACGCAGTATTTT. Translating gives CASTSGLGGLDTQYF.

The V gene is TRBV12-3 or TRBV12-4, the J gene TRBJ2-1; 13 positions agree with TRBD2. The CDR3 totals 15 residues. V shed 5 bases and J 9 bases; nucleotides not matched to a gene: 7. CDR3 residues: CASSLLAGGRVEQFF. The CDR3 nucleotides are TGTGCCAGCAGTCTACTAGCGGGAGGGCGGGTTGAGCAGTTCTTC.

This clonotype showed up just a few times. The genes are TRBV6-5 and TRBJ2-1; D is uncertain. V shed 0 bases and J shed 1 base, with 7 bases lying between them. Germline V gene data show CDR1 as MNHEY and CDR2 as SVGAGI. The CDR3 sequence is 15 residues long. CDR3 DNA sequence: TGTGCCAGCAGTTACTCGTTCGGTTCCTACAATGAGCAGTTCTTC. Its translation: CASSYSFGSYNEQFF.

The CDR3 region is CSARLEGAYEQYF. In nucleotides, the CDR3 is TGCAGTGCCAGACTAGAAGGAGCATACGAGCAGTACTTC. This chain connects TRBV20-1 to TRBJ2-7; tentatively, D is TRBD2 (6 bases). The germline gives CDR1 DFQATT, CDR2 SNEGSKA (reference sequence). The CDR3 spans 13 residues. V lost 6 bases to trimming and J lost 4 bases, with 16 bases between them.

This clonotype showed up just a few times. The chain carries TRBV20-1 and TRBJ2-7; TRBD2 matches 8 bases. The V segment lost 5 bases and the J segment 2 bases; nucleotides outside the gene matches: 11. Germline CDR1 DFQATT, CDR2 SNEGSKA (reference sequence). The CDR3 has 15 residues. For the CDR3, the DNA is TGCAGTGCTGGAAGACTACAAGCGGGGGCCTACGAGCAGTACTTC. This gives the protein CSAGRLQAGAYEQYF.

This clonotype was seen a handful of times. The chain uses TRBV12-3 or TRBV12-4 and TRBJ1-1, with D perhaps TRBD1 (5 bases). The CDR3 has 15 amino acids. V gave up 5 bases and J gave up 3 bases, with 16 bases separating them. The CDR3 DNA reads as TGTGCCAGCAGTCGCACCGCAGGGATGGACACTGAAGCTTTCTTT. Translating it yields CASSRTAGMDTEAFF.

The J gene is TRBJ2-7, the V gene TRBV20-1, with 11 bases fitting TRBD2. The CDR3 has 19 residues. Germline V gene lookup returns CDR1 DFQATT and CDR2 SNEGSKA (reference sequence). V was pared by 4 bases and J by 2 bases, with 19 bases of the junction left unmatched. The CDR3 coding sequence is TGCAGTGCTACGGGACTAGCGGCAACTCTATCTACTGACCCCTACGAGCAGTACTTC. It translates to CSATGLAATLSTDPYEQYF.

This clonotype was seen ten or more times. The rearrangement joins TRBV6-1 to TRBJ2-6; tentatively, D is TRBD1 (6 bases). The CDR3 runs to 14 residues. Trimming took 8 bases from V and 0 from J, leaving 8 bases between them. In germline, CDR1 is MNHNS, CDR2 SASEGT. CDR3: CASQGSSGANVLTF. The CDR3 DNA follows: TGTGCCAGCCAGGGGAGCTCTGGGGCCAACGTCCTGACTTTC.

There are a few counts of this clonotype. This chain links TRBV20-1 with TRBJ2-6; D remains ambiguous. The V end lost 6 bases, the J end lost 4 bases, and 13 bases lay between the germline ends. CDR3 size: 14 residues. Germline V gene sequence: CDR1 DFQATT, CDR2 SNEGSKA (reference sequence). Here the CDR3 reads CSAQYGPGANVLTF. The CDR3 coding sequence is TGCAGTGCACAGTATGGCCCGGGGGCCAACGTCCTGACTTTC.

A few counts support this clonotype. The rearrangement links TRBV12-3 or TRBV12-4 to TRBJ2-3; 7 bases are a match to TRBD2. Trimming removed 0 bases from V and 5 bases from J; junction bases left unmatched: 8. The CDR3 has 16 residues. This CDR3 is CASSLASSAGRDTQYF. The CDR3 DNA follows: TGTGCCAGCAGTTTAGCATCGTCAGCGGGACGAGATACGCAGTATTTT.

The sample holds a few counts of this clonotype. Here the CDR3 reads CASSLPHETGELFF. The DNA for the CDR3 is TGTGCCAGCAGTTTACCACACGAGACCGGGGAGCTGTTTTTT. The chain couples TRBV27 to TRBJ2-2; D unresolved. V lost 2 bases and J 5 bases, leaving 9 bases between the germline ends. CDR3 size: 14 residues. Germline assignment: CDR1 MNHEY and CDR2 SMNVEV (reference sequence).

V gene TRBV4-3 combines with J gene TRBJ1-6; D perhaps matches TRBD1 (6 bases). CDR1 is LGHNA, CDR2 YSLEER, per germline. The CDR3 extends over 16 amino acids. V shed 2 bases and J shed 11 bases, with 19 bases lying between them. The CDR3, as DNA: TGCGCCAGCAGCCAAAGTCTTACAGGGTTGAATCCACCCCTCCACTTT. It yields the protein CASSQSLTGLNPPLHF.

This clonotype was seen a handful of times. The chain links TRBV7-6 to TRBJ2-2, with a possible D match to TRBD2 (6 bases). The CDR3 sequence is 16 residues long. V dropped 5 bases and J dropped 4 bases, with 17 bases sitting between them. Germline V lookup: CDR1 SGHVS, CDR2 FNYEAQ. CDR3 in amino acids: CASSPPPGGLTGELFF. CDR3 nucleotides: TGTGCCAGCAGCCCCCCGCCCGGGGGTCTCACCGGGGAGCTGTTTTTT.